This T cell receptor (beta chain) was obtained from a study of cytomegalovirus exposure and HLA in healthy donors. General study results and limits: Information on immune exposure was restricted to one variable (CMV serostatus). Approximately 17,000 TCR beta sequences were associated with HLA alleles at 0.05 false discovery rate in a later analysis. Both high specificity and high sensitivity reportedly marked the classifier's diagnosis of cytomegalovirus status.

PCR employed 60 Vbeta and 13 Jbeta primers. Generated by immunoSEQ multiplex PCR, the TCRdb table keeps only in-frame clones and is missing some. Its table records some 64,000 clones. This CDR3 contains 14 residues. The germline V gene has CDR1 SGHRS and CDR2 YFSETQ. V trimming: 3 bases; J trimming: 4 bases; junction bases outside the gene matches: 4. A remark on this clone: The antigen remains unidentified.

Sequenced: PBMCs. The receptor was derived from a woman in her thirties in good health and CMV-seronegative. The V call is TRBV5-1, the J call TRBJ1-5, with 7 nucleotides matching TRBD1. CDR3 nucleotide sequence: TGCGCCAGCAGCTCGACAGGGATGAATCAGCCCCAGCATTTT. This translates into CASSSTGMNQPQHF.